The present TCR beta chain was sequenced within a study of cytomegalovirus exposure and HLA in healthy donors. Study-wide context: The 550 to 800 first-cohort repertoires and the 100 to 150 validation repertoires shared the same platform, a later analysis reported.

General observations from the study: Cytomegalovirus-associated status was assigned to some 180 TCR beta chains. The finding came from a later analysis; first-cohort TCR clusters tended to co-occur in the roughly 120 validation repertoires.

The germline V gene has CDR1 SGHTA and CDR2 FQGNSA. Trimming shortened V by 2 bases and J by 8 bases, and 9 bases separated the two germline ends. The CDR3 is 12 residues long. Points on this clone: Its specificity is not known.

TCRdb's table, derived via immunoSEQ multiplex PCR, lists solely in-frame clones and lacks some. The table includes approximately 150,000 clones, 70% to 90% detected once. Sequenced input: PBMCs. The source of this sequence is a young man in good health and CMV-seropositive. The chain links TRBV7-2 to TRBJ1-2, with D unclear. CDR3 nucleotide sequence: TGTGCCAGCAGCTTATATGGGCAGGGCTACACCTTC. This codes for CASSLYGQGYTF.